This T cell receptor (beta chain) stems from a study of T-cell reconstitution after alpha-beta-depleted transplantation in children. This clonotype turned up a few times. The antigen remains undetermined. Germline V gene sequence: CDR1 MDHEN, CDR2 SYDVKM. Between the trimmed V and J ends, which lost 5 bases and 11 bases, there was a span of 19 bases. CDR3 size: 14 residues. The TCRbeta library incorporated unique molecular identifiers. TCRdb used MiXCR to reprocess the PCR reads, holding one entry per CDR3 protein. This table has about 1,000,000 distinct CDR3 sequences, about 29% appearing once. Study outcomes and limitations: From newly produced T cells came most of the T-cell counts and diversity one year after transplant. Roughly two months post-transplant, alpha-beta T cells reportedly originated from several hundred graft clones that had expanded. Several patients had high TCRbeta diversity at day 60; it came from surviving recipient T cells and thymic progenitors.

The chain has TRBV28 and TRBJ1-5; D unresolved. The sequences come from PBMCs, mostly from graft donor cells, collected 360 days after TCRalphabeta/CD19-depleted stem cell transplant. The source of this sequence is a boy under two years old who had a stem cell transplant for SCID, so the T cells may come from the graft donor. DNA for the CDR3: TGTGCCAGCAGTGCCGACAAGGAGGCGACGGCCCAGCATTTT. Translation gives CASSADKEATAQHF.